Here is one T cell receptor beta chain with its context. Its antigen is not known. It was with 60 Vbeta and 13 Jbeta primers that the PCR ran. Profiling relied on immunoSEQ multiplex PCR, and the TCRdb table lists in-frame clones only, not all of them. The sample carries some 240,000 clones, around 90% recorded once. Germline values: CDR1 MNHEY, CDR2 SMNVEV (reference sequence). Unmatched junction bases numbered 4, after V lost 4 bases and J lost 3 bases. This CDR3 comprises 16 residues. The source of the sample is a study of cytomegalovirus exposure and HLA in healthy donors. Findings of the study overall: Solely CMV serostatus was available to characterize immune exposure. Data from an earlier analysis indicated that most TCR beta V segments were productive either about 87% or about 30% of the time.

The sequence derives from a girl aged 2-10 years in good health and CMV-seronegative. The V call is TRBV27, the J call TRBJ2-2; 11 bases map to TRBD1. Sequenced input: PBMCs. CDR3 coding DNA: TGTGCCAGCAGTTCCCCGGGACAGGGGGACACCGGGGAGCTGTTTTTT. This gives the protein CASSSPGQGDTGELFF.